These T cell receptor beta chains were read from a single sample in a study of cytotoxic CD8 clonotypes in ibrutinib-treated CLL. Assay used: immunoSEQ multiplex PCR; TCRdb lists only in-frame clones, some missing. This table has approximately 80,000 clones, roughly 86% appearing once. The sample consisted of PBMCs, taken before ibrutinib treatment. All receptors come from a human donor with chronic lymphocytic leukemia. The conserved cysteine and the conserved F or W are not part of the CDR3 here. Fields, in order: J gene, V gene, CDR3 length, CDR3 protein.

TRBJ2-3 | TRBV5-4 | 11 | ASSLGSTDTQY
TRBJ2-2 | TRBV6-5 | 13 | ASRRDRGKAGELF
TRBJ1-1 | TRBV27 | 12 | ASSTGVGTTEAF
TRBJ2-7 | TRBV9 | 13 | ASSVSVGTSYEQY
TRBJ1-2 | TRBV7-2 | 13 | ASSLDSTSAHGYT
TRBJ2-2 | TRBV7-8 | 14 | ASSPPESVNTGELF
TRBJ1-2 | TRBV2 | 12 | ASAWEGLLPGYT
TRBJ2-4 | TRBV7-2 | 13 | ASSLDSKTGNIQY
TRBJ2-2 | TRBV7-3 | 12 | ASSLGSSPGELF
TRBJ2-3 | TRBV4-1 | 14 | ASSQEMSRSTDTQY
TRBJ2-5 | TRBV5-6 | 14 | ASSSWGSPQQETQY
TRBJ1-1 | TRBV7-9 | 13 | ASSLARQLNTEAF
TRBJ2-7 | TRBV6-6 | 13 | ASRPTRDRAGEQY
TRBJ2-1 | TRBV29-1 | 12 | SVEGDYIDREQF
TRBJ2-1 | TRBV5-1 | 13 | ASSLRLRDVHEQF
TRBJ2-3 | TRBV5-1 | 14 | ASSSGLAYSTDTQY
TRBJ2-1 | TRBV9 | 18 | ASSEPPGRGSKSPYNEQF
TRBJ1-2 | TRBV11-3 | 14 | ASSLEGTPGSYGYT
TRBJ1-5 | TRBV5-6 | 12 | ASSLAQGRQPQH
TRBJ2-1 | TRBV7-9 | 14 | ASPGGAGGSYNEQF
TRBJ2-7 | TRBV11-3 | 11 | ASSFEGQDEQY
TRBJ2-7 | TRBV7-2 | 14 | ASSLASSGSSYEQY
TRBJ1-2 | TRBV28 | 16 | ASSLSPGQGASGYGYT
TRBJ2-7 | TRBV9 | 12 | ASSVNGAGTGLD
TRBJ2-5 | TRBV6-5 | 10 | ASRRNEETQY
TRBJ1-4 | TRBV23-1 | 11 | ANEQGAVLKLF
TRBJ2-7 | TRBV21-1 | 14 | ASSIYAGRSGYEQY
TRBJ2-1 | TRBV4-3 | 14 | ASSQDLAGGYNEQF
TRBJ1-1 | TRBV2 | 8 | AEGDTEAF
TRBJ1-4 | TRBV2 | 14 | ASRARGAPTNEKLF
TRBJ1-5 | TRBV30 | 14 | AWSLAGSYSNQPQH
TRBJ1-1 | TRBV5-4 | 15 | ASSTDREILSDTEAF
TRBJ2-7 | TRBV6-5 | 12 | ASTGHAYYYEQY
TRBJ2-1 | TRBV9 | 13 | ASSVAPQGYNEQF
TRBJ2-6 | TRBV28 | 17 | ASSFRPTPIGSGANVLT
TRBJ1-2 | TRBV5-4 | 13 | ASSLEGPSAQGYT
TRBJ2-1 | TRBV7-8 | 14 | ASSLVSGTQYNEQF
TRBJ2-2 | TRBV7-2 | 13 | ASSLVTQSTGELF
TRBJ2-5 | TRBV5-6 | 14 | ASSPPTESLQETQY
TRBJ1-5 | TRBV5-1 | 12 | ASSPGQINQPQH
TRBJ2-7 | TRBV6-5 | 11 | ASSDTVAYEQY
TRBJ1-4 | TRBV6-6 | 13 | ASSYSRQDGGKLF